This T cell receptor beta chain derives from a study of cytomegalovirus exposure and HLA in healthy donors (dated by TCRdb to about 2017). Describing the broader study: According to an earlier analysis of a few hundred of the donors, about 170 million T cells yielded 100 million or so unique TCR beta sequences and less than 300 Gb of sequence data. Roughly 290 gigabases of sequencing data and tens of millions of unique TCR sequences made up an early release that covered approximately 650 HLA-typed donors. Among the approximately 400 genotyped donors, about 85% belonged to the genetic ancestry cluster associated with self-reported Caucasian donors. The study was designed to test whether signatures of past pathogen exposure could be identified by cataloging public T cell receptors. The T cell repertoires of several hundred subjects were profiled by immunosequencing and related to cytomegalovirus serostatus. A separate validation cohort of roughly 130 different subjects was used in addition to the roughly 700-subject first cohort. High-throughput TCR immunosequencing, statistical association of individual TCRs with disease status, and machine learning were combined to predict cytomegalovirus infection status. In a later analysis, previously published TCR beta repertoires from some 640 donors were re-analyzed and high-resolution HLA genotyping was added so that TCR occurrence patterns could be studied. In the later analysis, no new phenotypic data were used to find candidate immune exposures; instead, reliance was placed on TCR beta sequences and their occurrence across donors. To decide whether each TCR beta V gene segment behaved as functional or pseudogenic, an earlier analysis of some 540 of the donors relied on high-throughput TCR beta sequencing. Donor age, sex, ethnicity and CMV serostatus were compiled together with the repertoire data. Genome-wide SNP genotypes for about 65% of the roughly 670 donors were used in a later genetic analysis, which treated that subset as a discovery cohort. All discovery cohort repertoires had been generated on a single sequencing platform. Class I and class II HLA loci were covered by the typing at four-digit resolution. Typing coverage differed by locus: A, B, C, DRB1 and DQB1 were typed in roughly 620-630 donors, DQA1 in around 500, DPA1 in some 610, and DPB1 in roughly 450. Because of strong linkage in the cohort, five DR-DQ haplotypes were treated as single units for association and clustering. Across approximately 400 genotyped donors of the cohort, an average of about 220,000 unique TCR beta nucleotide sequences per donor were sequenced, and roughly 20% of those sequences were non-productive. Results and caveats for the whole study, not just this receptor: Some IMGT-functional V segments, including TRBV6-2 and TRBV6-3, could not be told apart with the 87-base-pair reads, so those segments were excluded. The presence/absence analyses assumed that sequencing depth was roughly uniform across donors, and that assumption may not be true. An earlier analysis of approximately 530 of the donors showed that most TCR beta V segments appeared in productive rearrangements either about 87% or about 30% of the time, which broadly matched IMGT annotations. When HLA alleles, especially DR and DQ, strongly co-occurred, TCR associations were difficult to assign to individual alleles. According to a later analysis, most CMV-associated TCR beta chains appeared to be HLA-restricted, and the HLA associations seemed to be driven largely by CMV exposure. The classifier was reported to diagnose cytomegalovirus status with high specificity and sensitivity in both the original cohort and the validation cohort. Immune exposure information for the cohort was limited to CMV serostatus. The authors suggested that the approach could potentially be extended to other disease states and immunological phenotypes. The study listed 170 or so TCR beta chains as associated with cytomegalovirus. While some public TCRs were present in many individuals, most TCR sequences turned up only very rarely across donors. A further reported finding was that TCR beta sequences accurately predicted the HLA-A and HLA-B alleles for most subjects in the first cohort. Three of the identified cytomegalovirus-associated TCR beta chains were confirmed in vitro to be specific for cytomegalovirus antigens. At a false discovery rate of 0.05, a later analysis linked around 17,000 TCR beta sequences to specific HLA alleles. According to a later genetic analysis, donors in an Asian-associated ancestry cluster had fewer N-insertions in productive TCRs than the approximately 670-donor mean. According to a later analysis, parvovirus B19, influenza, CMV and Epstein-Barr virus appeared linked to several top co-occurrence clusters. Because HLA typing was missing for some donors at each locus, association tests included only the typed subset. In a later analysis, HLA-associated TCR beta chains were found to be more clonally expanded and to have lower generation probabilities than equally common non-associated chains. According to a later analysis, TCR association rates differed among HLA loci, with DRB1 alleles showing the most associated TCRs and HLA-C alleles showing the fewest. Linkage disequilibrium might explain the correlated functional status among segregating V segments, but an unknown experimental factor could not be ruled out. Because counts were too low, 15 to 20 rarely observed V segments, including chromosome 9 orphons, were excluded from the earlier analysis of 587 of the donors. The cohort was sequenced for TCR beta chains only, and without alpha or paired-chain data the features that could be detected were limited. A cluster of highly shared sequence variants was judged likely to represent a technical artifact of the sequencing pipeline. An association between a missense DCLRE1C variant and V-gene and J-gene trimming of TCR beta chains was found in a later genetic analysis and replicated in an independent cohort.

Library generation was performed with the immunoSEQ multiplex PCR assay. The multiplex PCR relied on a mix of 60 forward primers for TCR Vbeta segments and 13 reverse primers for TCR Jbeta segments. The CDR3 region of rearranged TCR beta genes was amplified from genomic DNA by a multiplex PCR assay. The amplified TCR beta libraries were sequenced on the Illumina HiSeq System as 87-base-pair reads. The paper's data handling went like this. A later analysis counted 65 million to 90 million unique TCR beta chains across the 550 to 700 repertoires, and around 9.9 million of these chains were shared by at least two donors. A nearest-neighbor algorithm error-corrected the raw reads and collapsed the reads into unique sequences, merging closely related sequences to remove PCR and sequencing errors. To assign V, D and J gene segments, CDR3 sequences were aligned to IMGT reference sequences. Each retained sequence needed at least a six-nucleotide match to both a V gene segment and a J gene segment. Rearrangements were classified as productive when the CDR3 lacked stop codons and remained in frame with V and J, and all other rearrangements were classified as non-productive. CDR3 was defined by IMGT convention, running from the second conserved V-encoded cysteine to the conserved J-encoded phenylalanine. The earlier analysis of 587 of the donors excluded sequences that lacked an unambiguous match to a single V gene segment. An earlier analysis of some 610 of the donors called V segments functional above 56.7% productive rearrangements and segregating when the between-donor standard deviation exceeded 5%. A statistical classification framework was developed to diagnose cytomegalovirus status using the catalog of TCR beta chain sequences. V and J gene assignment, in a later analysis, came from comparing TCR nucleotide sequences with IMGT/GENE-DB human TR gene sequences. The TCRdist pipeline was used in a later analysis to assign CDR3 sequences and most-parsimonious VDJ recombination scenarios. In a later analysis, each TCR beta chain was defined by its CDR3 amino acid sequence together with its V-gene family, and reads lacking a unique V-gene family were excluded. A later analysis removed over 500 highly shared, low-generation-probability nucleotide sequences to deal with suspected cross-contamination and a sequencing artifact. In a later analysis, a clonal expansion index for each public chain was calculated from normalized within-repertoire ranks of inferred template counts. In a later analysis, generation probabilities were computed with a VDJ recombination model fitted to out-of-frame rearrangements, and the resulting probabilities were checked against IGoR. A later analysis scored TCR-TCR, TCR-HLA and TCR-CMV co-occurrence with hypergeometric tests, applying a repertoire-size bias correction to TCR pairs. A later analysis estimated false discovery rates by permuting HLA or CMV assignments 20 times. In a later analysis, co-occurring TCRs were grouped using DBSCAN, and TCRdist sequence similarity was added for clustering within HLA-allele-positive subsets. Co-occurrence clustering excluded repertoires with fewer than 30,000 or more than 120,000 public chains, plus five with anomalous nucleotide sharing. TCRdb retrieved this table from immuneACCESS and kept in-frame rearrangements only. Not all clones are present; in checked studies, unresolved V genes account for under half, and no reason is known for the remainder. V and J calls and clone size are copied from that table; D and trimming were computed from the DNA. Recorded for this sample are around 110,000 clones; 75% of them occurred a single time. The ten most abundant clones make up 1.5% to 2% of the sample.

In total, 666 healthy bone marrow donors made up the cohort. Cohort members were all nominally healthy when sampled, although unrecorded immune exposures were likely present. The donor tested CMV seronegative, placing the donor among the roughly 400 seronegative members of the cohort. A peripheral blood sample was collected from each donor, and TCR beta sequencing was performed on peripheral blood mononuclear cells. The Qiagen DNeasy Blood Extraction Kit was used to extract genomic DNA from the blood cell samples. Concerning this clone itself: Its antigen remains unidentified. The input lacks base qualities; no much larger clone sits a single base away.

V ends up 3 bases short and J 5 bases short, with an unmatched junction base count of 5. There are 16 amino acids in the CDR3, from cysteine to phenylalanine inclusive. The only DNA kept is the CDR3, 48 bases in frame from the first base. In the germline V gene, CDR1 corresponds to SGHRS and CDR2 to YFSETQ. This receptor was identified in a woman aged 18-29 years in good health and CMV-seronegative. This chain is built from TRBV5-1 and TRBJ1-6; TRBD1 matches 10 bases in the middle. Material for sequencing was PBMCs. The CDR3 sequence is CASSSDRGRNNSPLHF. The DNA reads TGCGCCAGCAGCTCGGACAGGGGGAGGAATAATTCACCCCTCCACTTT.